This T cell receptor (beta chain) comes out of a study of Ad26.COV2.S vaccination and SARS-CoV-2 variants. Study at large: Administration of Ad26.COV2.S was intramuscular, either once or twice 56 days apart.

The CDR3 has 14 amino acids. V gave up 3 bases and J gave up 6 bases, with 13 bases separating them. CDR1 is SGHTA and CDR2 is FQGNSA in the germline V gene. Method: immunoSEQ multiplex PCR; TCRdb's copy keeps in-frame clones and lacks some. This sample has about 350,000 clones, with around 89% found just once. As to treatment: 19 received Ad26.COV2.S at low or high dose, single or two shots; a few received placebo; per-sample allocation not given. Day 63 after the first vaccine or placebo injection was the time point for sampling. The sequence came from a person between 18 and 65 years old who received the Ad26.COV2.S COVID-19 vaccine or a placebo. The chain recombines TRBV7-2 with TRBJ2-3; D ambiguous. The specimen was peripheral blood, collected in a trial of Ad26.COV2.S vaccine versus placebo. CDR3 nucleotides: TGTGCCAGCAGCTTTGGACGGATAAGCGATACGCAGTATTTT. Encoded protein: CASSFGRISDTQYF.